The clone carrying this T cell receptor beta chain has only a few counts. What it binds is unknown. A single record per CDR3 protein comes from TCRdb applying MiXCR to the 5' RACE reads. Of 110,000 to 150,000 distinct CDR3 sequences in the sample, under 30% were seen once. The sample belongs to a study of T-cell memory formation after mild COVID-19. For the study at large: Clusters of TCRs were largely donor specific. Overall study results and limits: Contracting CD4+ clones sat mainly in CM and EM; CD8+ in EMRA. Pre-infection memory harbored some responding clones, suggesting cross-reactive memory joined. Second-wave clones with a day 37 peak had unconfirmed SARS-CoV-2 specificity.

Losses at the gene ends were 5 bases for V and 7 bases for J; bases not matched to a gene: 14. The CDR3 loop spans 18 amino acids. The rearrangement links TRBV12-3 or TRBV12-4 to TRBJ2-1; 13 bases are shared with TRBD2. This clonotype was obtained from an adult woman who had mild COVID-19 (a few samples of this study predate the infection). Cell type and time point are not known. The sequenced sample was PBMCs or a T cell subset sorted from them (not recorded which). The CDR3 sequence: CASSARTSGRLAVNEQFF. CDR3 sequence (DNA): TGTGCCAGCAGTGCCAGGACTAGCGGGAGATTGGCGGTGAATGAGCAGTTCTTC.